This TCR beta chain was documented in a study of T cells after yellow fever vaccination. For the study at large: Any fraction with a low cell number was prepared using SMART-Seq v4 Ultra Low Input.

V shed 6 bases and J shed 3 bases, with 21 bases lying between them. Germline assignment: CDR1 DFQATT and CDR2 SNEGSKA (reference sequence). The CDR3 is 15 amino acids. As TCR cDNA was made by 5'RACE template switching, a universal primer site and UMIs were added. In TCRdb, the 5' RACE reads were re-called with MiXCR into one record per CDR3 protein. The data contain about 400,000 distinct CDR3 sequences, about 6.2% of them singletons. This clonotype was counted a few times. Its specificity is unknown. Regarding the study as a whole: The booster saw the reappearance of most primary-vaccination clones (approximately 96% CD4, 70% to 90% CD8). Contamination by abundant bulk-population clonotypes could be present in FACS-sorted repertoires.

This TCR was recovered from a man aged 25-45 years who received the YFV17D yellow fever vaccine. Here the sequenced sample was PBMCs, taken 5 days after the yellow fever booster vaccination. The chain joins TRBV20-1 to TRBJ2-7, with D possibly being TRBD2 (6 bases). The CDR3 region is CSANPRGLALYEQYF. The DNA for the CDR3 is TGCAGTGCCAACCCTCGGGGACTCGCCCTCTACGAGCAGTACTTC.